This T cell receptor beta chain stems from a study of beta chain features in type 1 diabetes. Study-level results: An over-representation of cells with high TCR expression could result from cDNA sequencing. People with Type 1 diabetes carried modestly yet significantly shorter TCRB CDR3s in all four CD4+ subsets.

Sequenced material consisted of expressed TCRB transcripts (all of the isolated RNA was reverse transcribed). Average reads for naive, central memory and regulatory T cell samples were around 4 million. Sequencing was performed with immunoSEQ multiplex PCR; in TCRdb, only in-frame clones are kept and a portion is missing. The sample consists of hundreds of thousands of clones, roughly 13% of them appearing once. This clone was picked up a small number of times. Antigen unknown. V was shortened by 4 bases and J by 1 base, with 11 bases between the two germline ends. Germline V lookup: CDR1 SGHKS, CDR2 YYEKEE (reference sequence). This CDR3 contains 14 residues.

The TCR was taken from a man between 18 and 29 years old with type 1 diabetes. The sample taken for sequencing was naive CD4+ T cells from blood. This chain joins TRBV5-5 and TRBJ1-1; D is undetermined. CDR3 region: CASSPLTKNTEAFF. The CDR3 DNA is TGTGCCAGCAGCCCACTAACGAAGAACACTGAAGCTTTCTTT.